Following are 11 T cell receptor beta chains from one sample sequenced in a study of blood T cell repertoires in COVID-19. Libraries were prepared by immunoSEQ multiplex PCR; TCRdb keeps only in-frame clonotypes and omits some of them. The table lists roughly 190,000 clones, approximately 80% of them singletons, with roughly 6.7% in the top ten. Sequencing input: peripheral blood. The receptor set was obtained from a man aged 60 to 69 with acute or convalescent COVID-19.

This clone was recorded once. CDR3 sequence (DNA): TGTGCCACCCAGTCGGGGGAGTACGGGACGACTAGCACTGAAGCTTTCTTT. Translation gives CATQSGEYGTTSTEAFF. The rearrangement links TRBV10-3 to TRBJ1-1, with D possibly matching TRBD1 (5 bases). The CDR3 is 17 amino acids. The ends were cut back, 10 bases at V and 4 bases at J, with 28 bases in the middle. CDR1 and CDR2 from the germline V gene are ENHRY and SYGVKD.

The CDR3 DNA sequence: TGTGCCAGCAGCCCCTATGGGGCCAGTCAGCCCCAGCATTTT. This translates into CASSPYGASQPQHF. This rearrangement joins TRBV7-2 to TRBJ1-5, with a tentative D call TRBD1 (5 bases). This CDR3 has 14 residues. CDR1 and CDR2 (germline): SGHTA, FQGNSA. V was cut by 5 bases and J by 6 bases, with 14 bases left in between.

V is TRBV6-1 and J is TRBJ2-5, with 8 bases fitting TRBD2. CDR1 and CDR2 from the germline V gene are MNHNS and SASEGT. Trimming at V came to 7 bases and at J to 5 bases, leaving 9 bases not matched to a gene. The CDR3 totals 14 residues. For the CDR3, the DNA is TGTGCCAGCAATTTCGCGGGGGGCGGGGAGACCCAGTACTTC. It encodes CASNFAGGGETQYF.

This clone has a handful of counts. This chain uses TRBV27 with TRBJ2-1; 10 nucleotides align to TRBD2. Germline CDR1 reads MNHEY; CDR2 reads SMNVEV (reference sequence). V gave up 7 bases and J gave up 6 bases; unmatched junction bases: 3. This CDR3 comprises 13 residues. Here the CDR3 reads CASTSGGFNEQFF. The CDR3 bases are TGTGCCAGCACTAGCGGGGGTTTCAATGAGCAGTTCTTC.

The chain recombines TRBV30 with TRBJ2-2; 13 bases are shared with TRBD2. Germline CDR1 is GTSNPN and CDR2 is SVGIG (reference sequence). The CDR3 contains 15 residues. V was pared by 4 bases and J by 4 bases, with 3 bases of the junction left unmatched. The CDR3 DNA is TGTGCCTGGATACTAGCGGGAGGGTTCACCGGGGAGCTGTTTTTT. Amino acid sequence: CAWILAGGFTGELFF.

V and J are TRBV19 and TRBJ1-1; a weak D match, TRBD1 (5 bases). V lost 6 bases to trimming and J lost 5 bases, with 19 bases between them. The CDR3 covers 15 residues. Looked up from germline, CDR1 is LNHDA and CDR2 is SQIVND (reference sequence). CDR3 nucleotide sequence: TGTGCCAGTAGCGTAGTCGGTAGGGGATGGACTGAAGCTTTCTTT. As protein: CASSVVGRGWTEAFF.

Written as DNA, the CDR3 is TGTGCCACCAGTGATTCGAAAGAGATTGGCTACACCTTC. This codes for CATSDSKEIGYTF. The V and J genes are TRBV24-1 and TRBJ1-2; D remains unclear. Germline V gives CDR1 KGHDR, CDR2 SFDVKD. V was cut by 2 bases and J by 7 bases, with 10 bases left in between. The CDR3 covers 13 residues.

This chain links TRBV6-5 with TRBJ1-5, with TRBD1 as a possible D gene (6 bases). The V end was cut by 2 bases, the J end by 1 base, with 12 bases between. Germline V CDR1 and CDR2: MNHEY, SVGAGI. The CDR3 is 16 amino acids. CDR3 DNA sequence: TGTGCCAGCAGTTACACTTACAGGGCCAGCAATCAGCCCCAGCATTTT. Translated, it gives CASSYTYRASNQPQHF.

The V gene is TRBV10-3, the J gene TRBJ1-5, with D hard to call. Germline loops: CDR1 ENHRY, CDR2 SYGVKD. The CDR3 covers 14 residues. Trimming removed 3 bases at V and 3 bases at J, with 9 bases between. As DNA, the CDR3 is TGTGCCATCAGTGAATCAGTGGCCAATCAGCCCCAGCATTTT. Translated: CAISESVANQPQHF.

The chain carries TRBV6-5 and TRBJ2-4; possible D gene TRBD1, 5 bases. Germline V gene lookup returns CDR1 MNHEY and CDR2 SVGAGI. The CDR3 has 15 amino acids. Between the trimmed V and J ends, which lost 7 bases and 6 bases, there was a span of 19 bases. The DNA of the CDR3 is TGTGCCAGCATCCAGGGCGATACAACCGGAAACATTCAGTACTTC. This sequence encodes CASIQGDTTGNIQYF.

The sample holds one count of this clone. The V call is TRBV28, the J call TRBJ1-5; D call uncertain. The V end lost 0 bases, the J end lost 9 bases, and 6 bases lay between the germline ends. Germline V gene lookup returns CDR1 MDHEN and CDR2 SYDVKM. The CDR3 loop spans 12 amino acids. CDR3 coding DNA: TGTGCCAGCAGTTTATGGGTCGGGCCCCAGCATTTT. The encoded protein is CASSLWVGPQHF.